Presented here are 3 T cell receptor beta chains from one specimen sequenced in a study of shared clonotypes between healthy human individuals. Using immunoSEQ multiplex PCR, the repertoire was profiled, and TCRdb retains in-frame clones only, with some absent. The table shows roughly 2.1 million clones, with 85% to 95% occurring only once. CD45RO-negative cells were positively selected for CCR7, leaving out terminally differentiated effector memory CD45RA+ cells. Sequencing input: naive CD8+ T cells from PBMCs. The source of these receptors is a man aged 18 to 30 in good health. Some clones in this sample may be carry-over from other donors' samples.

The rearrangement joins TRBV5-6 to TRBJ1-2, with D possibly TRBD1 on 5 matching bases. This CDR3 has 16 residues. V lost 0 bases to trimming and J lost 6 bases, with 18 bases between them. Germline-derived CDR1 and CDR2 are SGHDT and YYEEEE. CDR3 amino acids: CASSLAWGRAPDGYTF. CDR3 in DNA: TGTGCCAGCAGCTTGGCCTGGGGCAGGGCCCCAGATGGCTACACCTTC. The variable domain in full, with the rest retrieved from reference TRBV5-6 and TRBJ1-2, is DAGVTQSPTHLIKTRGQQVTLRCSPKSGHDTVSWYQQALGQGPQFIFQYYEEEERQRGNFPDRFSGHQFPNYSSELNVNALLLGDSALYLCASSLAWGRAPDGYTFGSGTRLTVV.

The chain joins TRBV4-1 to TRBJ2-3; TRBD1 aligns across 9 bases. Germline CDR1 and CDR2: MGHRA and YSYEKL. The V and J ends lost 3 bases and 4 bases, in that order; junction bases with no gene match: 14. The CDR3 spans 18 residues. The CDR3 bases are TGCGCCAGCAGCCACGCCGAGGTAGGACAGGGGCTATCAGATACGCAGTATTTT. Its translation: CASSHAEVGQGLSDTQYF.

The DNA for the CDR3 is TGTGCCAGCAGTCCGAATCGACAGAACATGAACACTGAAGCTTTCTTT. Translation: CASSPNRQNMNTEAFF. The chain couples TRBV28 to TRBJ1-1; maybe TRBD1 (5 bases). In germline, CDR1 is MDHEN, CDR2 SYDVKM. The V and J ends lost 5 bases and 0 bases respectively, with 16 bases between them. This CDR3 spans 16 amino acids.